The T cell receptor beta chain under discussion was sequenced for a study of blood T cell repertoires in COVID-19. Overall study: Whether acute or convalescent, the COVID-19 samples came from the United States, Italy and Spain. T cells, B-cell-depleted T cells, or PBMCs provided the cDNA or gDNA that served as material.

Sequencing used immunoSEQ multiplex PCR; TCRdb keeps in-frame clones, though not all of them. The table has 200,000 to 300,000 clones, around 90% seen once. With 3 bases removed from V and 0 bases from J, the gap between germline ends came to 11 bases. CDR3 length: 16 residues. Germline CDR1 LNHDA, CDR2 SQIVND (reference sequence). This chain joins TRBV19 and TRBJ1-4; D is uncertain. Sequencing was performed on peripheral blood. The sequence came from a woman in her 40s who had recovered from COVID-19. The DNA of the CDR3 is TGTGCCAGTAGTATCCTGGCGACTGCAACTAATGAAAAACTGTTTTTT. It translates to CASSILATATNEKLFF.